The 24 T cell receptor beta chains given below trace back to one sample, sequenced in a study of blood T cell repertoires in COVID-19. TCRdb's copy holds only in-frame clones and misses some; the assay was immunoSEQ multiplex PCR. This sample carries around 190,000 clones, about 88% of them seen once, and the ten largest clones take roughly a sixth. Specimen: peripheral blood. The receptors come from a man in his fifties or sixties with COVID-19, enrolled during active disease.

The rearrangement joins TRBV7-9 to TRBJ1-2, with TRBD1 identical over 10 bases. Germline CDR1 and CDR2: SEHNR and FQNEAQ (reference sequence). After removal of 0 bases from V and 6 bases from J, the junction contained 7 bases not matched to a gene. The length of the CDR3 is 16 residues. CDR3 in amino acids: CASSLASTGGTDGYTF. In DNA form, the CDR3 reads TGTGCCAGCAGCTTAGCGTCGACAGGGGGCACGGATGGCTACACCTTC.

The chain is built from TRBV18 and TRBJ1-5, with 7 nucleotides matching TRBD1. The V and J ends lost 2 bases and 7 bases, in that order; junction bases with no gene match: 8. In germline, CDR1 is KGHSH, CDR2 LQKENI. The CDR3 totals 15 residues. CDR3 sequence (DNA): TGTGCCAGCTCACCATTTCGAACAGGGGAACAGCCCCAGCATTTT. This sequence encodes CASSPFRTGEQPQHF. The whole variable domain, filled in from reference TRBV18 and TRBJ1-5, reads NAGVMQNPRHLVRRRGQEARLRCSPMKGHSHVYWYRQLPEEGLKFMVYLQKENIIDESGMPKERFSAEFPKEGPSILRIQQVVRGDSAAYFCASSPFRTGEQPQHFGDGTRLSIL.

The V gene is TRBV7-2, the J gene TRBJ2-7, with a tentative D call TRBD1 (6 bases). V lost 5 bases and J 2 bases, leaving 13 bases between the germline ends. Germline V gene data show CDR1 as SGHTA and CDR2 as FQGNSA. The CDR3 covers 14 residues. CDR3 amino acids: CASSPGTLTYEQYF. CDR3 sequence (DNA): TGTGCCAGCAGCCCCGGGACACTTACCTACGAGCAGTACTTC. The full variable domain, rest sourced from reference TRBV7-2 and TRBJ2-7, is GAGVSQSPSNKVTEKGKDVELRCDPISGHTALYWYRQSLGQGLEFLIYFQGNSAPDKSGLPSDRFSAERTGGSVSTLTIQRTQQEDSAVYLCASSPGTLTYEQYFGPGTRLTVT.

This chain connects TRBV7-2 to TRBJ1-6; maybe TRBD1 (5 bases). Trimming shortened V by 4 bases and J by 6 bases, and 10 bases separated the two germline ends. This CDR3 has 14 residues. Per the germline V gene, CDR1 is SGHTA and CDR2 is FQGNSA. CDR3 in DNA: TGTGCCAGCAGCTCCCAGGGTCCTAATTCACCCCTCCACTTT. Translation gives CASSSQGPNSPLHF.

The chain carries TRBV7-9 and TRBJ2-5, with TRBD2 identical over 10 bases. There are 15 residues in the CDR3. The germline gives CDR1 SEHNR, CDR2 FQNEAQ (reference sequence). Trimming removed 2 bases from V and 5 bases from J; junction bases left unmatched: 5. CDR3 sequence: CASSLLAGAVETQYF. The CDR3 coding sequence is TGTGCCAGCAGCTTACTAGCGGGGGCCGTGGAGACCCAGTACTTC. Full variable domain (outside the CDR3, taken from reference TRBV7-9 and TRBJ2-5): DTGVSQNPRHKITKRGQNVTFRCDPISEHNRLYWYRQTLGQGPEFLTYFQNEAQLEKSRLLSDRFSAERPKGSFSTLEIQRTEQGDSAMYLCASSLLAGAVETQYFGPGTRLLVL.

The chain joins TRBV5-6 to TRBJ2-2; unclear D gene. Germline assignment: CDR1 SGHDT and CDR2 YYEEEE. The length of the CDR3 is 15 residues. The germline V and J ends were trimmed by 2 bases and 4 bases, with 12 bases remaining between them. CDR3 sequence (DNA): TGTGCCAGCAGCTTTTGTCCACTTACCACCGGGGAGCTGTTTTTT. It codes for CASSFCPLTTGELFF.

This clone occurred a few times. The gene calls are TRBV6-1 and TRBJ2-1; TRBD2 aligns across 15 bases. Germline V gene lookup returns CDR1 MNHNS and CDR2 SASEGT. CDR3 length: 18 amino acids. After removal of 0 bases from V and 13 bases from J, the junction contained 13 bases not matched to a gene. CDR3 coding DNA: TGTGCCAGCAGTGAAGCGAGCATGGGACTAGCGGGAGGACCTCATCAGTTCTTC. This gives the protein CASSEASMGLAGGPHQFF.

The rearrangement joins TRBV2 to TRBJ2-1; no clear D. Germline-derived CDR1 and CDR2 are SNHLY and FYNNEI. The CDR3 covers 15 residues. V lost 3 bases and J lost 4, with 13 bases in between. The DNA for the CDR3 is TGTGCCAGCAGTGATGAAGATTTGAGGTACAATGAGCAGTTCTTC. Amino acid sequence: CASSDEDLRYNEQFF.

This chain connects TRBV27 to TRBJ2-7; 9 nucleotides agree with TRBD1. This CDR3 comprises 15 residues. Unmatched junction bases numbered 9, after V lost 6 bases and J lost 3 bases. The germline gives CDR1 MNHEY, CDR2 SMNVEV (reference sequence). The CDR3 spells CASRRTGTGNYEQYF. In DNA form, the CDR3 reads TGTGCCAGCAGACGAACCGGGACAGGGAACTACGAGCAGTACTTC.

V and J are TRBV28 and TRBJ2-7, with D possibly being TRBD2 (5 bases). The CDR3 has 13 residues. The V end lost 4 bases, the J end lost 8 bases, and 15 bases lay between the germline ends. Germline values: CDR1 MDHEN, CDR2 SYDVKM. CDR3 nucleotides: TGTGCCAGCAGTTCCCCCTCCCGGGGTCAGCAGTACTTC. Protein: CASSSPSRGQQYF.

This clone was seen a few times. The J gene is TRBJ2-1, the V gene TRBV7-8, with 11 bases fitting TRBD2. Germline CDR1 reads SGHVS; CDR2 reads FQNEAQ. CDR3 length: 18 amino acids. Unmatched junction bases numbered 16, after V lost 4 bases and J lost 8 bases. The CDR3 loop reads CASSYRLAGTTTADEQFF. The CDR3 DNA is TGTGCCAGCAGCTACCGACTAGCGGGGACAACCACGGCGGATGAGCAGTTCTTC.

The chain employs TRBV9 and TRBJ2-2; 9 bases line up with TRBD1. J was trimmed by 7 bases and V by 4 bases; bases with no gene match: 8. This CDR3 is 15 amino acids long. Germline-derived CDR1 and CDR2 are SGDLS and YYNGEE. The CDR3 nucleotides are TGTGCCAGCAGCCTCGACAGGGGGGCGAGCGGGGAGCTGTTTTTT. This codes for CASSLDRGASGELFF.

This chain joins TRBV5-6 and TRBJ2-1; 9 bases fit TRBD1. The J segment lost 6 bases and the V segment lost 3 bases, leaving 7 bases of the junction unmatched. CDR1 is SGHDT, CDR2 YYEEEE, per germline. This CDR3 spans 15 amino acids. In DNA, the CDR3 is TGTGCCAGCAGCTCGGGACAGGGTATTTTCAATGAGCAGTTCTTC. It yields the protein CASSSGQGIFNEQFF.

This chain joins TRBV20-1 and TRBJ2-1; D might be TRBD2 (6 bases). V lost 3 bases and J lost 15, with 18 bases in between. This CDR3 is built from 12 residues. Germline V gene data show CDR1 as DFQATT and CDR2 as SNEGSKA (reference sequence). In nucleotides, the CDR3 is TGCAGTGCTAGTCCGGGACTCTTTTTTCCGTTCTTC. It yields the protein CSASPGLFFPFF.

The V and J genes are TRBV7-9 and TRBJ1-3; D is ambiguous. CDR3 length: 14 amino acids. Germline V lookup: CDR1 SEHNR, CDR2 FQNEAQ (reference sequence). V was clipped by 2 bases and J by 4 bases, with 9 bases between them. The CDR3 region is CASSLSQLGNTIYF. CDR3 nucleotide sequence: TGTGCCAGCAGCTTAAGTCAGTTGGGAAACACCATATATTTT.

Turning to this clone: Since a much larger clone is just one base distant, this may be a read error. The V gene is TRBV6-1, the J gene TRBJ2-5; TRBD2 might be the D (7 bases). Looked up from germline, CDR1 is MNHNS and CDR2 is SASEGT. The CDR3 length is 16 residues. CDR3 sequence: CPSSDAGRGAGETQYF. CDR3 in DNA: TGTCCCAGCAGTGACGCGGGGAGGGGGGCTGGGGAGACCCAGTACTTC.

V is TRBV28 and J is TRBJ1-1, with 7 nucleotides matching TRBD1. The CDR3 runs to 17 residues. After removal of 4 bases from V and 11 bases from J, the junction contained 22 bases not matched to a gene. Germline CDR1 and CDR2: MDHEN and SYDVKM. Written as DNA, the CDR3 is TGTGCCAGCAGTTCACCTAATGACAGGGATGGGCAACAATGGGCTTTCTTT. It translates to CASSSPNDRDGQQWAFF.

The CDR3 bases are TGTGCCTCCTCCGGTGTCTCCTACGAGCAGTACTTC. Translating it yields CASSGVSYEQYF. The gene calls are TRBV19 and TRBJ2-7; D gene uncertain. Germline values: CDR1 LNHDA, CDR2 SQIVND (reference sequence). Between the trimmed V and J ends, which lost 11 bases and 0 bases, there was a span of 11 bases. The CDR3 is made up of 12 amino acids.

The chain couples TRBV7-2 to TRBJ1-1; D is unresolved. V lost 5 bases, J lost 1 base, and 8 bases lay in between. The CDR3 loop spans 13 amino acids. Looked up from germline, CDR1 is SGHTA and CDR2 is FQGNSA. As DNA, the CDR3 is TGTGCCAGCAGCCGCGGATGGAACACTGAAGCTTTCTTT. Translating it yields CASSRGWNTEAFF. The full variable domain, in which reference TRBV7-2 and TRBJ1-1 provide the parts outside the CDR3, is GAGVSQSPSNKVTEKGKDVELRCDPISGHTALYWYRQSLGQGLEFLIYFQGNSAPDKSGLPSDRFSAERTGGSVSTLTIQRTQQEDSAVYLCASSRGWNTEAFFGQGTRLTVV.

V usage is TRBV2 and J usage is TRBJ1-4; TRBD1 might be the D (6 bases). Trimming took 4 bases from V and 6 from J, leaving 15 bases between them. From germline, CDR1 is SNHLY and CDR2 FYNNEI. The CDR3 runs 15 residues. The CDR3 reads CASSGWGGSDEKLFF. The CDR3 nucleotides are TGTGCCAGCAGTGGGTGGGGGGGCTCTGATGAAAAACTGTTTTTT.

The rearrangement joins TRBV25-1 to TRBJ2-2; possible D gene TRBD1, 5 bases. The germline V gene has CDR1 MGHDK and CDR2 SYGVNS. V lost 3 bases, J lost 3 bases, and 8 bases lay in between. The CDR3 is made up of 14 amino acids. The CDR3 spells CASSEAGHTGELFF. The CDR3 nucleotides are TGTGCCAGCAGTGAGGCAGGGCACACCGGGGAGCTGTTTTTT.

This sequence joins TRBV18 and TRBJ2-1; 13 bases fit TRBD2. The junction had 6 bases not matched to a gene; V was cut back by 3 bases and J by 7 bases. Germline V gene sequence: CDR1 KGHSH, CDR2 LQKENI. The CDR3 sequence is 16 residues long. The CDR3 reads CASSPQPGLAGNEQFF. As DNA, the CDR3 is TGTGCCAGCTCACCCCAACCGGGACTAGCGGGGAATGAGCAGTTCTTC.

V and J are TRBV2 and TRBJ2-3; TRBD2 matches at 10 bases. This CDR3 region has 15 residues. Per germline, CDR1 SNHLY and CDR2 FYNNEI. V shed 6 bases, J shed 4 bases, and the junction held 7 bases outside the gene matches. For the CDR3, the DNA is TGTGCCAGCAGAGTTAGGACTAGCGGAGCAGATACGCAGTATTTT. This encodes CASRVRTSGADTQYF.

The chain couples TRBV2 to TRBJ2-1; 12 positions match TRBD2. The CDR3 extends over 16 amino acids. Germline lookup yields CDR1 SNHLY and CDR2 FYNNEI. With V trimmed by 1 base and J by 9 bases, 7 bases remained unmatched. The CDR3 here is CASSEGASGGATEQFF. The CDR3 DNA reads as TGTGCCAGCAGTGAAGGGGCTAGCGGGGGGGCCACTGAGCAGTTCTTC.